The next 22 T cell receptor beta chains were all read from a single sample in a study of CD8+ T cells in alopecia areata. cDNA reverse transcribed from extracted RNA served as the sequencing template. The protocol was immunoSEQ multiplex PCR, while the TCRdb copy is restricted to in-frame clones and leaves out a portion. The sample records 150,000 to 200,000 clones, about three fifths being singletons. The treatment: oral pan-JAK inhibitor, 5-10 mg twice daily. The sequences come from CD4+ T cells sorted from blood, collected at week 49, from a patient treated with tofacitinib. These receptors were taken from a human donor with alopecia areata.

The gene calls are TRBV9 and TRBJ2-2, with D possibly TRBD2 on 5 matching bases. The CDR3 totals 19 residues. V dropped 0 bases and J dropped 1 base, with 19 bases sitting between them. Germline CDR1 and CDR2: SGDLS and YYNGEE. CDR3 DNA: TGTGCCAGCAGCGTAGCTTTCGGCGCGGACCGGGGGAACACCGGGGAGCTGTTTTTT. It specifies CASSVAFGADRGNTGELFF.

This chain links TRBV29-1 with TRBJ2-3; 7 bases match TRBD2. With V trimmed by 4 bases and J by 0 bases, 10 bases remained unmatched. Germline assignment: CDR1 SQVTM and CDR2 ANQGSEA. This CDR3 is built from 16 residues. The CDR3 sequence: CSVGGGEAFSTDTQYF. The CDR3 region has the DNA TGCAGCGTTGGGGGAGGGGAAGCCTTTAGCACAGATACGCAGTATTTT.

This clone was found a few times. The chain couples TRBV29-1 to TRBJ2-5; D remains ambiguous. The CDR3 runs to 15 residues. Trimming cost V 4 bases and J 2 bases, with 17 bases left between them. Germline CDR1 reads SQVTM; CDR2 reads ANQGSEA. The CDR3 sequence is CSVVSWAEAQETQYF. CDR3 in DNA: TGCAGCGTTGTGTCTTGGGCTGAAGCTCAAGAGACCCAGTACTTC.

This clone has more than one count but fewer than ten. The chain's CDR3 is CSVPWGQGARNTQYF. The DNA of the CDR3 is TGCAGCGTTCCCTGGGGACAGGGAGCGAGGAATACGCAGTATTTT. V gene TRBV29-1 combines with J gene TRBJ2-3; 9 nucleotides agree with TRBD1. Looked up from germline, CDR1 is SQVTM and CDR2 is ANQGSEA. V lost 5 bases and J lost 7; bases outside the gene matches: 13. The CDR3 contains 15 residues.

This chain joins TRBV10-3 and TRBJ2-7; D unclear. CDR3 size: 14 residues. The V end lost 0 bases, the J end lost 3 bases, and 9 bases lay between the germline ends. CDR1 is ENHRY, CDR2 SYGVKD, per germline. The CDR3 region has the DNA TGTGCCATCAGTGAGTCGGTCAGTAACTACGAGCAGTACTTC. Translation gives CAISESVSNYEQYF.

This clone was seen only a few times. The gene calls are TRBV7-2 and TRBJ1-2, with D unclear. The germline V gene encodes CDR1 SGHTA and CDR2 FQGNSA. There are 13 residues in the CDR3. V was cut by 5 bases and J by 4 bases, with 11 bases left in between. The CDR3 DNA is TGTGCCAGCAGCCTCGGACCGCTCTATGGCTACACCTTC. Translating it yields CASSLGPLYGYTF.

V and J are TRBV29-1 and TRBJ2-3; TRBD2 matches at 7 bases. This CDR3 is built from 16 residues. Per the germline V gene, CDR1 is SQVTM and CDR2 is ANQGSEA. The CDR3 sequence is CRGKGPLSSGESAQYF. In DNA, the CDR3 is TGCAGGGGGAAAGGGCCTTTGTCAAGCGGGGAGAGCGCGCAGTATTTT.

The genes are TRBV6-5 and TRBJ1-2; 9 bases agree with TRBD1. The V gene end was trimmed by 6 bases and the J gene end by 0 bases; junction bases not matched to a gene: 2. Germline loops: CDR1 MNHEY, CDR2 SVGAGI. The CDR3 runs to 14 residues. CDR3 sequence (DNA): TGTGCCAGCAGCCGGACAGGGGCTAACTATGGCTACACCTTC. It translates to CASSRTGANYGYTF.

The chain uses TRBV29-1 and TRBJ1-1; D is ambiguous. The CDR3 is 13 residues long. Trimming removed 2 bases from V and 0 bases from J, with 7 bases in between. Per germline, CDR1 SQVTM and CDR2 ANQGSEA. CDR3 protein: CSVESQLNTEAFF. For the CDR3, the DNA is TGCAGCGTTGAATCCCAGCTGAACACTGAAGCTTTCTTT.

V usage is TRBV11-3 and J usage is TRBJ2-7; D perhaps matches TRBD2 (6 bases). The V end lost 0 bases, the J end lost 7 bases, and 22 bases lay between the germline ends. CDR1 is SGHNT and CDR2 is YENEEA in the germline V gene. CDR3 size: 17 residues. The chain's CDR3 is CASSLDVGGIPTGEQYF. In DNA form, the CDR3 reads TGTGCCAGCAGCTTAGATGTCGGCGGGATACCTACGGGAGAGCAGTACTTC.

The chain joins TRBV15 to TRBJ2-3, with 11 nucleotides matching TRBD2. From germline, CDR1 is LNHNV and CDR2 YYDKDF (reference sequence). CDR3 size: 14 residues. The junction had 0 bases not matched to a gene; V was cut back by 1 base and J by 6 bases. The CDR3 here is CATSRASGGDTQYF. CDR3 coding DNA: TGTGCCACCAGCAGAGCTAGCGGGGGGGATACGCAGTATTTT.

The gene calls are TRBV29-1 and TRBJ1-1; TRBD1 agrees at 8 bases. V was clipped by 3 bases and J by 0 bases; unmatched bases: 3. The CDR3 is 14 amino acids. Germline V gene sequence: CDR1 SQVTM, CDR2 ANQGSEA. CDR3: CSVDRDRLNTEAFF. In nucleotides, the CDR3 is TGCAGCGTTGACAGGGACAGGTTGAACACTGAAGCTTTCTTT. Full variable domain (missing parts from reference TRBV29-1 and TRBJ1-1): SAVISQKPSRDICQRGTSLTIQCQVDSQVTMMFWYRQQPGQSLTLIATANQGSEATYESGFVIDKFPISRPNLTFSTLTVSNMSPEDSSIYLCSVDRDRLNTEAFFGQGTRLTVV.

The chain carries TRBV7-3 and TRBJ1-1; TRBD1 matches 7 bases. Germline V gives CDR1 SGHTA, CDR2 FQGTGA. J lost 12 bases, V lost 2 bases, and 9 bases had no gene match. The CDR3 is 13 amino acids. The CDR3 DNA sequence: TGTGCCAGCAGCTTATTTTTGGGACAGCAGACTTTCTTT. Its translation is CASSLFLGQQTFF.

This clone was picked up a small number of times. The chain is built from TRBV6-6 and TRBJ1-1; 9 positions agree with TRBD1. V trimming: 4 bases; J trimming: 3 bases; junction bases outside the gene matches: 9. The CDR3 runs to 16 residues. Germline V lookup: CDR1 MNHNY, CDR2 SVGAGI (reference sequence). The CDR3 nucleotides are TGTGCCAGCAGTTTCGGGACAGGGAGAGGAGACACTGAAGCTTTCTTT. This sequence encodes CASSFGTGRGDTEAFF.

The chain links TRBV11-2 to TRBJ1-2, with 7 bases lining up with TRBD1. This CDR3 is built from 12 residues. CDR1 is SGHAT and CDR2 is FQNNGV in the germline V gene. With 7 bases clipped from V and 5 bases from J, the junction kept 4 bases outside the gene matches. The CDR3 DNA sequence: TGTGCCAGCACCCCGACAGGGTATGGCTACACCTTC. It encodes CASTPTGYGYTF.

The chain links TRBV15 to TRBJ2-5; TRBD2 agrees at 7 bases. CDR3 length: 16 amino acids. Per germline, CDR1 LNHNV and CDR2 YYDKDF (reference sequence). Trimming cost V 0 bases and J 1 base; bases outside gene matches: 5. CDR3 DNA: TGTGCCACCAGCAGAGAACAGCGGGGACCCCAAGAGACCCAGTACTTC. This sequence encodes CATSREQRGPQETQYF.

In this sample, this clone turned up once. DNA of the CDR3: TGTGCCAGCAGCCAACTAGCGGGGGGCACAGATACGCAGTATTTT. Translation gives CASSQLAGGTDTQYF. The chain links TRBV11-2 to TRBJ2-3, with 11 bases identical to TRBD2. CDR1 SGHAT and CDR2 FQNNGV come from the germline V gene. With 5 bases clipped from V and 1 base from J, the junction kept 2 bases outside the gene matches. CDR3 size: 15 residues.

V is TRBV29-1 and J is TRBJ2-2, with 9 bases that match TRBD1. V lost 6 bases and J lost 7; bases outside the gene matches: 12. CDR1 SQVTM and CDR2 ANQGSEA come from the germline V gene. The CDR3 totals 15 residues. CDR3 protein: CSVKLRDRVHGELFF. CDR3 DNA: TGCAGCGTGAAGCTCCGGGACAGGGTACACGGGGAGCTGTTTTTT.

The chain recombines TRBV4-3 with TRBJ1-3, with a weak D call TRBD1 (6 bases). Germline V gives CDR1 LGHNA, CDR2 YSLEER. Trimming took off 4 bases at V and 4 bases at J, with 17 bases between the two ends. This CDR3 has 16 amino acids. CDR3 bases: TGCGCCAGCAGCCCCTCGGTGGGGGCGTTCGGAAACACCATATATTTT. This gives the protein CASSPSVGAFGNTIYF.

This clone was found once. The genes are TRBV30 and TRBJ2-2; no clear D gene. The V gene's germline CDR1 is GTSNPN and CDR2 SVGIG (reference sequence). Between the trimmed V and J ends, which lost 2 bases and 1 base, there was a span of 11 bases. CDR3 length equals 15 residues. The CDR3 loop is CAWSKDRLNTGELFF. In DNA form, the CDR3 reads TGTGCCTGGAGTAAGGACCGCTTGAACACCGGGGAGCTGTTTTTT.

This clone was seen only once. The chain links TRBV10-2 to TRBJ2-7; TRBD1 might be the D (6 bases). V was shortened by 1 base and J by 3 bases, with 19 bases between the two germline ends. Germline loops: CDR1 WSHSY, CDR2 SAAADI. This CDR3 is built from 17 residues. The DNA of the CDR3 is TGCGCCAGCAGTGAGTGGGGGCTCGGCACTGGCGACTACGAGCAGTACTTC. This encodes CASSEWGLGTGDYEQYF.

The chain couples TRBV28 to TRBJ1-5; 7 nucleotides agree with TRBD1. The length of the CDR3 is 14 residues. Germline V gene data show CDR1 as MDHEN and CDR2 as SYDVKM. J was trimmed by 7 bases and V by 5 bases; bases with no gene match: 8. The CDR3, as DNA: TGTGCCAGCAGTGCTGACAGGGATAACCAGCCCCAGCATTTT. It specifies CASSADRDNQPQHF.